These 8 T cell receptor beta chains were sequenced from one sample in a study of Ad26.COV2.S vaccination and SARS-CoV-2 variants. Treatment defined: roughly 20 received Ad26.COV2.S at low or high dose, single or two shots; 5 received placebo; per-sample allocation not given. The samples were gathered on day 63 after the first injection of vaccine or placebo. Assay used: immunoSEQ multiplex PCR; TCRdb lists only in-frame clones, some missing. The sample includes under 600,000 clones, nearly 90% of them seen just once. Sequenced material: peripheral blood, taken in a trial of Ad26.COV2.S vaccine versus placebo. These receptors all come from a person aged 18-60 years who received the Ad26.COV2.S COVID-19 vaccine or a placebo.

The chain combines TRBV18 with TRBJ2-7; D is ambiguous. The length of the CDR3 is 12 residues. V lost 2 bases and J lost 4, with 6 bases in between. Germline-derived CDR1 and CDR2 are KGHSH and LQKENI. CDR3 in DNA: TGTGCCAGCTCACCAGATAGGTACGAGCAGTACTTC. Protein: CASSPDRYEQYF.

The gene calls are TRBV7-8 and TRBJ1-5; 7 bases agree with TRBD1. The CDR3 covers 15 residues. Germline V gene lookup returns CDR1 SGHVS and CDR2 FQNEAQ. The trim removed 2 bases at V and 6 bases at J, leaving 7 bases unmatched. The CDR3: CASSLTGVRGQPQHF. The DNA for the CDR3 is TGTGCCAGCAGCTTAACAGGGGTGCGCGGTCAGCCCCAGCATTTT. The full variable domain, in which reference TRBV7-8 and TRBJ1-5 provide the parts outside the CDR3, is GAGVSQSPRYKVAKRGQDVALRCDPISGHVSLFWYQQALGQGPEFLTYFQNEAQLDKSGLPSDRFFAERPEGSVSTLKIQRTQQEDSAVYLCASSLTGVRGQPQHFGDGTRLSIL.

The chain combines TRBV6-5 with TRBJ2-6; D is unclear. Germline-derived CDR1 and CDR2 are MNHEY and SVGAGI. V dropped 6 bases and J dropped 0 bases, with 9 bases sitting between them. The CDR3 extends over 15 amino acids. CDR3 in amino acids: CASRPTFSGANVLTF. DNA of the CDR3: TGTGCCAGCAGACCCACCTTCTCTGGGGCCAACGTCCTGACTTTC.

This clone turned up a few times. V is TRBV6-5 and J is TRBJ1-3, with D tentatively TRBD1 (5 bases). The CDR3 totals 14 residues. Germline V lookup: CDR1 MNHEY, CDR2 SVGAGI. V dropped 7 bases and J dropped 2 bases, with 12 bases sitting between them. The CDR3 loop is CASTQGFPGNTIYF. The CDR3 region has the DNA TGTGCCAGCACGCAGGGATTTCCTGGAAACACCATATATTTT.

This clone was recorded a few times. J is TRBJ1-2 and V is TRBV2; the match to TRBD1 covers 7 bases. V shed 6 bases and J 6 bases; nucleotides not matched to a gene: 7. The V gene's germline CDR1 is SNHLY and CDR2 FYNNEI. This CDR3 contains 13 residues. The CDR3 protein is CASRVTGTNGYTF. The CDR3 DNA is TGTGCCAGCAGGGTGACAGGGACGAATGGCTACACCTTC.

The chain is built from TRBV4-1 and TRBJ1-2; D might be TRBD1 (6 bases). CDR1 MGHRA and CDR2 YSYEKL come from the germline V gene. CDR3 length equals 16 residues. Trimming shortened V by 1 base and J by 4 bases, and 16 bases separated the two germline ends. CDR3 bases: TGCGCCAGCAGCCAAGTTGCCGTAATGACAGGCTATGGCTACACCTTC. It yields the protein CASSQVAVMTGYGYTF.

CDR3 in amino acids: CASSLDVMVVNTEAFF. CDR3 bases: TGCGCCAGCAGCTTGGATGTGATGGTAGTGAACACTGAAGCTTTCTTT. V usage is TRBV5-1 and J usage is TRBJ1-1; the D is unclear. With 0 bases removed from V and 0 bases from J, the gap between germline ends came to 12 bases. Germline CDR1 and CDR2: SGHRS and YFSETQ. The CDR3 sequence is 16 residues long.

This sequence joins TRBV9 and TRBJ2-2, with D perhaps matching TRBD2 (6 bases). With 0 bases removed from V and 5 bases from J, the gap between germline ends came to 17 bases. Looked up from germline, CDR1 is SGDLS and CDR2 is YYNGEE. The CDR3 extends over 17 amino acids. The CDR3 DNA sequence: TGTGCCAGCAGCGTAGATTTCAGGGAAGGAGGGACCGGGGAGCTGTTTTTT. Its protein is CASSVDFREGGTGELFF.